The next 6 T cell receptor beta chains were all read from a single sample in a study of CD8+ T cells in alopecia areata listed by TCRdb under 2018. The time point label, as the study defines it: around 4 weeks on oral tofacitinib. This specimen's treatment or condition label, per the study, means: oral pan-JAK inhibitor, 5-10 mg twice daily. Libraries were prepared through the immunoSEQ multiplex PCR assay. For TCR sequencing, RNA was extracted from every sample and reverse transcribed into cDNA to serve as template. In TCRdb, the immuneACCESS table is reduced to in-frame sequences with V and J assigned. These tables do not hold every clone; where another copy was compared, an unresolved V gene accounts for under half, and the others remain unexplained. A total of some 130,000 clones appear in this sample, nearly 55% of them only once. The ten largest clones capture approximately 15% of the sample.

The material was CD8+ T cells sorted from blood, obtained at week 4, from a patient treated with tofacitinib. These receptors all come from a human donor with alopecia areata.

The table lists this clone with a few counts. The CDR3 DNA is TGTGCCTGGAGTGGGGTTCTGGGCGAGGGGGAGACCCAGTACTTC. Its translation is CAWSGVLGEGETQYF. V and J are TRBV30 and TRBJ2-5; tentatively, D is TRBD1 or TRBD2 (5 bases each). CDR1 is GTSNPN, CDR2 SVGIG, per germline (reference sequence). The CDR3 contains 15 residues. V was pared by 1 base and J by 5 bases, with 17 bases between.

This clone was recorded a few times. The rearrangement uses TRBV5-1 and TRBJ2-5; TRBD1 aligns across 9 bases. With 4 bases clipped from V and 2 bases from J, the junction kept 12 bases outside the gene matches. The CDR3 has 17 amino acids. Germline-derived CDR1 and CDR2 are SGHRS and YFSETQ. CDR3 bases: TGCGCCAGCAGCCCCAACCCACGGGACAGGGCGCAAGAGACCCAGTACTTC. This translates into CASSPNPRDRAQETQYF.

The chain employs TRBV11-2 and TRBJ2-7; 9 bases are a match to TRBD1. The CDR3 sequence is 15 residues long. CDR1 and CDR2 (germline): SGHAT, FQNNGV. After removal of 6 bases from V and 4 bases from J, the junction contained 10 bases not matched to a gene. CDR3 DNA: TGTGCCAGCAGGGGGGACAGGGAGATGTTGTACGAGCAGTACTTC. Translation: CASRGDREMLYEQYF.

V and J are TRBV27 and TRBJ1-4, with TRBD1 matching 7 bases. The CDR3 runs 14 residues. V lost 6 bases and J lost 5; bases outside the gene matches: 6. The germline gives CDR1 MNHEY, CDR2 SMNVEV (reference sequence). This chain's CDR3 is CASRQQGTNEKLFF. CDR3 sequence (DNA): TGTGCCAGCAGGCAACAGGGGACAAATGAAAAACTGTTTTTT.

This clone was detected only a few times. This chain joins TRBV19 and TRBJ1-2, with D unresolved. V lost 5 bases, J lost 6 bases, and 13 bases lay in between. Germline V gene sequence: CDR1 LNHDA, CDR2 SQIVND (reference sequence). This CDR3 region has 13 residues. The CDR3 loop is CASSLFVVDGYTF. Here the CDR3 DNA reads TGTGCCAGTAGTTTGTTCGTCGTGGATGGCTACACCTTC.

This clone was observed once. The J gene is TRBJ2-1, the V gene TRBV25-1; a possible D gene is TRBD2 (5 bases). Trimming took 1 base from V and 12 from J, leaving 16 bases between them. CDR1 MGHDK and CDR2 SYGVNS come from the germline V gene. The CDR3 has 14 amino acids. CDR3 sequence reads: CASSESLGWGAQFF. The CDR3 DNA reads as TGTGCCAGCAGTGAATCCCTAGGTTGGGGAGCGCAGTTCTTC.